Following are 25 T cell receptor beta chains from one sample sequenced in a study of blood T cells in healthy people across ages. A second about 6 to 11 cycle PCR used barcoded and J-beta primers. In TCRdb, the 5' RACE reads were re-called with MiXCR into one record per CDR3 protein. The table has some 700,000 distinct CDR3 sequences, around 40% seen once. The sequenced material came from blood. The origin of the receptors is a woman in her fifties or sixties in good health.

On this clonotype: Germline and junction disagree at one end, which may indicate a read error. The chain couples TRBV20-1 to TRBJ1-1; TRBD1 might be the D (6 bases). The CDR3 totals 15 residues. Germline CDR1 and CDR2: DFQATT and SNEGSKA (reference sequence). This chain's CDR3 is CSARALGGGHTGAFF. CDR3 bases: TGCAGTGCTAGAGCCTTGGGTGGGGGGCACACTGGAGCTTTCTTT.

This clonotype appeared many times. This chain joins TRBV29-1 and TRBJ2-1; 7 bases fit TRBD1. This CDR3 contains 12 residues. CDR1 SQVTM and CDR2 ANQGSEA come from the germline V gene. J lost 9 bases, V lost 6 bases, and 8 bases had no gene match. The CDR3 sequence: CSVLQGTGEQFF. In DNA, the CDR3 is TGCAGCGTCCTACAGGGGACGGGTGAGCAGTTCTTC.

At least ten counts were recorded for this clonotype. The gene calls are TRBV9 and TRBJ2-4, with 9 bases matching TRBD2. CDR3 length: 15 amino acids. Germline lookup yields CDR1 SGDLS and CDR2 YYNGEE. Unmatched junction bases numbered 8, after V lost 3 bases and J lost 7 bases. The CDR3 coding sequence is TGTGCCAGCAGCGGTAGCGGGAGTGGGGGGAACATTCAGTACTTC. Its translation: CASSGSGSGGNIQYF.

V and J are TRBV6-6 and TRBJ2-7; TRBD2 is a possible D gene (5 bases). V gave up 2 bases and J gave up 4 bases, with 9 bases separating them. CDR1 and CDR2 from the germline V gene are MNHNY and SVGAGI (reference sequence). This CDR3 contains 13 residues. Written as DNA, the CDR3 is TGTGCCAGCAGTTACGCAGAGGGTTACGAGCAGTACTTC. It specifies CASSYAEGYEQYF.

The chain couples TRBV20-1 to TRBJ2-1; TRBD1 is a possible D gene (5 bases). The V and J ends lost 1 base and 8 bases respectively, with 15 bases between them. This CDR3 is built from 14 residues. Germline V lookup: CDR1 DFQATT, CDR2 SNEGSKA (reference sequence). Here the CDR3 reads CSARVGASIYEQFF. Written as DNA, the CDR3 is TGCAGTGCTAGAGTAGGGGCTAGTATTTATGAGCAGTTCTTC.

DNA for the CDR3: TGTGCCAGCAGCTTAGTCCCTACCGGGACTGAAGCTTTCTTT. Amino acids: CASSLVPTGTEAFF. The J gene is TRBJ1-1, the V gene TRBV7-8, with D unresolved. CDR1 and CDR2 from the germline V gene are SGHVS and FQNEAQ. The CDR3 has 14 amino acids. Trimming removed 1 base from V and 5 bases from J, with 11 bases in between.

V gene TRBV5-1 combines with J gene TRBJ2-4; D ambiguous. CDR1 is SGHRS, CDR2 YFSETQ, per germline. The germline V and J ends were trimmed by 3 bases and 0 bases, with 4 bases remaining between them. This CDR3 has 13 residues. The DNA of the CDR3 is TGCGCCAGCAGCTCAGTAGCCAAAAACATTCAGTACTTC. Translation gives CASSSVAKNIQYF.

This clonotype has only a few counts. The chain has TRBV29-1 and TRBJ2-7; D is perhaps TRBD2 (6 bases). In germline, CDR1 is SQVTM, CDR2 ANQGSEA. CDR3 length equals 14 residues. The V gene lost 4 bases and the J gene lost 7 bases, with 20 bases spanning the gap. CDR3: CSVVKRVPYNEQYF. The CDR3 DNA is TGCAGCGTTGTGAAGCGGGTTCCCTACAATGAGCAGTACTTC.

The rearrangement uses TRBV15 and TRBJ1-1; D is unresolved. CDR3 size: 13 residues. Looked up from germline, CDR1 is LNHNV and CDR2 is YYDKDF (reference sequence). With 0 bases removed from V and 10 bases from J, the gap between germline ends came to 12 bases. CDR3 DNA sequence: TGTGCCACCAGCAGAGACCTCGGGAGAGGAGCTTTCTTT. As protein: CATSRDLGRGAFF.

The table lists this clonotype with many counts. V usage is TRBV7-2 and J usage is TRBJ2-3; D gene unclear. The ends were cut back, 1 base at V and 5 bases at J, with 16 bases in the middle. The germline gives CDR1 SGHTA, CDR2 FQGNSA. The CDR3 length is 16 residues. The CDR3 sequence is CASSLGLALGGDTQYF. The CDR3 nucleotides read TGTGCCAGCAGCTTAGGTTTGGCGCTAGGTGGAGATACGCAGTATTTT.

This clonotype has just a few counts. The chain carries TRBV12-3 or TRBV12-4 and TRBJ1-2; the D gene is possibly TRBD1 (6 bases). The CDR3 covers 16 residues. V lost 6 bases, J lost 4 bases, and 21 bases lay in between. CDR3 nucleotides: TGTGCCAGCAGGGGGCCAGGCTCTGGGGGGCTCTATGGCTACACCTTC. Its protein product is CASRGPGSGGLYGYTF.

The J gene is TRBJ1-6, the V gene TRBV10-1; TRBD1 might be the D (6 bases). The V end was cut by 3 bases, the J end by 7 bases, with 10 bases between. From germline, CDR1 is WNHNN and CDR2 SYGVQD (reference sequence). This CDR3 has 14 amino acids. CDR3 region: CASSEEGDNSPLHF. DNA of the CDR3: TGCGCCAGCAGTGAAGAGGGGGACAATTCACCCCTCCACTTT.

The V and J genes are TRBV6-1 and TRBJ2-7; D might be TRBD2 (6 bases). The CDR3 is 17 residues long. V lost 0 bases, J lost 4 bases, and 19 bases lay in between. Germline V lookup: CDR1 MNHNS, CDR2 SASEGT. The CDR3 reads CASSEAEIADPGYEQYF. The CDR3 DNA reads TGTGCCAGCAGTGAAGCGGAGATAGCGGACCCCGGGTACGAGCAGTACTTC.

Points on this clonotype: With a much larger clone just one base away, this may be a read error. J is TRBJ2-1 and V is TRBV5-1; 9 bases align to TRBD1. The assigned J gene may be wrong: the sequence end matches TRBJ2-7 better. Per the germline V gene, CDR1 is SGHRS and CDR2 is YFSETQ. This CDR3 spans 16 amino acids. The CDR3 DNA is TGCGCCAGCAGCTTGGATGGGACAGGGATCTACAATGAGCAGTACTTC. The encoded protein is CASSLDGTGIYNEQYF.

This chain joins TRBV4-2 and TRBJ2-3, with 9 nucleotides matching TRBD2. The CDR3 extends over 17 amino acids. The germline gives CDR1 LGHNA, CDR2 YNFKEQ. V was clipped by 2 bases and J by 4 bases; unmatched bases: 10. The CDR3 loop reads CASSQSSGLADADTQYF. The CDR3, as DNA: TGTGCCAGCAGCCAATCCTCGGGACTAGCCGACGCAGATACGCAGTATTTT.

Comment on this clonotype: At one end, the junction sequence differs from germline, possibly due to a read error. The chain carries TRBV4-2 and TRBJ2-1, with 7 nucleotides matching TRBD2. Germline V gene sequence: CDR1 LGHNA, CDR2 YNFKEQ. The length of the CDR3 is 12 residues. CDR3 amino acids: CASSQVGSGVLF. As DNA, the CDR3 is TGTGCCAGCAGCCAAGTGGGCAGCGGGGTACTCTTC.

The chain couples TRBV27 to TRBJ1-1; D remains ambiguous. Trimming took off 0 bases at V and 0 bases at J, with 8 bases between the two ends. Germline V gives CDR1 MNHEY, CDR2 SMNVEV (reference sequence). The CDR3 extends over 15 amino acids. In nucleotides, the CDR3 is TGTGCCAGCAGTTTATCTTCAGAGTTGAACACTGAAGCTTTCTTT. It codes for CASSLSSELNTEAFF.

The table lists this clonotype with a count of one. This rearrangement joins TRBV20-1 to TRBJ1-5, with D unresolved. The CDR3 consists of 14 residues. Trimming removed 3 bases from V and 2 bases from J, with 11 bases in between. Germline-derived CDR1 and CDR2 are DFQATT and SNEGSKA (reference sequence). The CDR3 spells CSARVGYGNQPQHF. Here the CDR3 DNA reads TGCAGTGCTAGGGTGGGTTATGGCAATCAGCCCCAGCATTTT.

The rearrangement uses TRBV11-3 and TRBJ2-1; a weak D match, TRBD1 (6 bases). The CDR3 runs 12 residues. V was cut by 4 bases and J by 9 bases, with 10 bases left in between. Germline values: CDR1 SGHNT, CDR2 YENEEA. The CDR3 DNA follows: TGTGCCAGCAGCTGGGGGCTCGGTGAGCAGTTCTTC. Protein sequence: CASSWGLGEQFF. Drawing the rest from reference TRBV11-3 and TRBJ2-1, the complete variable domain is EAGVVQSPRYKIIEKKQPVAFWCNPISGHNTLYWYLQNLGQGPELLIRYENEEAVDDSQLPKDRFSAERLKGVDSTLKIQPAELGDSAVYLCASSWGLGEQFFGPGTRLTVL.

The rearrangement links TRBV9 to TRBJ2-7; 10 positions match TRBD2. CDR1 and CDR2 from the germline V gene are SGDLS and YYNGEE. This CDR3 is 12 amino acids long. Trimming removed 7 bases from V and 7 bases from J; junction bases left unmatched: 5. CDR3 loop: CASGPSGGEQYF. The DNA for the CDR3 is TGTGCCAGCGGCCCTAGCGGGGGAGAGCAGTACTTC.

The chain joins TRBV9 to TRBJ2-5; 10 bases are shared with TRBD1. This CDR3 region has 15 residues. CDR1 is SGDLS and CDR2 is YYNGEE in the germline V gene. V lost 4 bases and J lost 3; bases outside the gene matches: 6. In nucleotides, the CDR3 is TGTGCCAGCAGCCCGCAGGGGACAGGGGAAGAGACCCAGTACTTC. Translating it yields CASSPQGTGEETQYF.

The gene calls are TRBV12-3 or TRBV12-4 and TRBJ2-6, with D possibly matching TRBD1 (5 bases). CDR3 length equals 17 residues. The V end lost 3 bases, the J end lost 0 bases, and 12 bases lay between the germline ends. CDR3 loop: CASSFQGFSSGANVLTF. CDR3 nucleotides: TGTGCCAGCAGTTTTCAGGGATTCAGCTCTGGGGCCAACGTCCTGACTTTC.

This clonotype was seen more than once but under ten times. The V gene is TRBV11-2, the J gene TRBJ1-1; D is undetermined. V lost 5 bases to trimming and J lost 1 base, with 14 bases between them. This CDR3 has 15 residues. CDR1 and CDR2 from the germline V gene are SGHAT and FQNNGV. In nucleotides, the CDR3 is TGTGCCAGCAGCGGACCTGGTTTGGGGAACACTGAAGCTTTCTTT. Residues: CASSGPGLGNTEAFF.

The chain links TRBV20-1 to TRBJ2-5; 10 bases are shared with TRBD2. The germline gives CDR1 DFQATT, CDR2 SNEGSKA (reference sequence). Trimming removed 7 bases from V and 3 bases from J; junction bases left unmatched: 11. The CDR3 spans 15 residues. The CDR3 nucleotides read TGCAGTGTCACACCATCTAGCGGGAGCAAAGAGACCCAGTACTTC. Translation gives CSVTPSSGSKETQYF.

V usage is TRBV30 and J usage is TRBJ2-7; the match to TRBD1 covers 9 bases. The CDR3 consists of 15 residues. Per the germline V gene, CDR1 is GTSNPN and CDR2 is SVGIG (reference sequence). The V and J ends lost 4 bases and 4 bases, in that order; junction bases with no gene match: 11. Here the CDR3 reads CAWIAGTGYFYEQYF. In nucleotides, the CDR3 is TGTGCCTGGATCGCCGGGACAGGGTATTTTTACGAGCAGTACTTC.